The sequence of this T cell receptor beta chain was determined in a study of glioma-infiltrating T cells after dendritic cell vaccination. The CDR3 loop spans 14 amino acids. From germline, CDR1 is LNHNV and CDR2 YYDKDF (reference sequence). Trimming stripped 0 bases from V and 3 bases from J, with 9 bases between. Using immunoSEQ multiplex PCR, the repertoire was profiled, and TCRdb retains in-frame clones only, with some absent. Found here are under 100,000 clones, 70% to 90% of them singletons; the top ten hold 3% to 4%. None of the glioblastoma patients had an isocitrate dehydrogenase mutation. Blood PBMC samples: pre-vaccination, two weeks post third vaccination, and at tumor progression.

The V call is TRBV15, the J call TRBJ2-7; maybe TRBD1 (5 bases). The source of this sequence is a human donor with glioblastoma. Sequencing used blood, obtained before dendritic cell vaccination. The CDR3 DNA sequence: TGTGCCACCAGCAGAGAAGCCAGGGACTACGAGCAGTACTTC. It encodes CATSREARDYEQYF.